The sequence of this T cell receptor (beta chain) was determined in a study of naive and memory T cell subsets. This clonotype showed up many times. What it binds is not known. An equimolar mix of two oligonucleotides served as the beta constant-region primer for TRBC1 and TRBC2. One entry per CDR3 protein, called by TCRdb with MiXCR from the UMI-ligation and nested PCR reads. Of some 85,000 distinct CDR3 sequences listed, about 12% were seen once; the top ten hold around 0.9%. From the second PCR step, alpha and beta chains were amplified apart. Trimming pared 3 bases from V and 0 bases from J, leaving 8 bases between. Germline V gene data show CDR1 as DFQATT and CDR2 as SNEGSKA (reference sequence). CDR3 length: 13 amino acids. Study-level results: Diversity fell and Gini index rose from naive through CM, EM, EMRA.

Material for sequencing was central memory CD4+ T cells from blood. The rearrangement uses TRBV20-1 and TRBJ1-2; a possible D gene is TRBD1 (5 bases). The sequence was collected from a human donor in good health. As DNA, the CDR3 is TGCAGTGCTAGCAGGGAAGCTAACTATGGCTACACCTTC. Translation: CSASREANYGYTF.